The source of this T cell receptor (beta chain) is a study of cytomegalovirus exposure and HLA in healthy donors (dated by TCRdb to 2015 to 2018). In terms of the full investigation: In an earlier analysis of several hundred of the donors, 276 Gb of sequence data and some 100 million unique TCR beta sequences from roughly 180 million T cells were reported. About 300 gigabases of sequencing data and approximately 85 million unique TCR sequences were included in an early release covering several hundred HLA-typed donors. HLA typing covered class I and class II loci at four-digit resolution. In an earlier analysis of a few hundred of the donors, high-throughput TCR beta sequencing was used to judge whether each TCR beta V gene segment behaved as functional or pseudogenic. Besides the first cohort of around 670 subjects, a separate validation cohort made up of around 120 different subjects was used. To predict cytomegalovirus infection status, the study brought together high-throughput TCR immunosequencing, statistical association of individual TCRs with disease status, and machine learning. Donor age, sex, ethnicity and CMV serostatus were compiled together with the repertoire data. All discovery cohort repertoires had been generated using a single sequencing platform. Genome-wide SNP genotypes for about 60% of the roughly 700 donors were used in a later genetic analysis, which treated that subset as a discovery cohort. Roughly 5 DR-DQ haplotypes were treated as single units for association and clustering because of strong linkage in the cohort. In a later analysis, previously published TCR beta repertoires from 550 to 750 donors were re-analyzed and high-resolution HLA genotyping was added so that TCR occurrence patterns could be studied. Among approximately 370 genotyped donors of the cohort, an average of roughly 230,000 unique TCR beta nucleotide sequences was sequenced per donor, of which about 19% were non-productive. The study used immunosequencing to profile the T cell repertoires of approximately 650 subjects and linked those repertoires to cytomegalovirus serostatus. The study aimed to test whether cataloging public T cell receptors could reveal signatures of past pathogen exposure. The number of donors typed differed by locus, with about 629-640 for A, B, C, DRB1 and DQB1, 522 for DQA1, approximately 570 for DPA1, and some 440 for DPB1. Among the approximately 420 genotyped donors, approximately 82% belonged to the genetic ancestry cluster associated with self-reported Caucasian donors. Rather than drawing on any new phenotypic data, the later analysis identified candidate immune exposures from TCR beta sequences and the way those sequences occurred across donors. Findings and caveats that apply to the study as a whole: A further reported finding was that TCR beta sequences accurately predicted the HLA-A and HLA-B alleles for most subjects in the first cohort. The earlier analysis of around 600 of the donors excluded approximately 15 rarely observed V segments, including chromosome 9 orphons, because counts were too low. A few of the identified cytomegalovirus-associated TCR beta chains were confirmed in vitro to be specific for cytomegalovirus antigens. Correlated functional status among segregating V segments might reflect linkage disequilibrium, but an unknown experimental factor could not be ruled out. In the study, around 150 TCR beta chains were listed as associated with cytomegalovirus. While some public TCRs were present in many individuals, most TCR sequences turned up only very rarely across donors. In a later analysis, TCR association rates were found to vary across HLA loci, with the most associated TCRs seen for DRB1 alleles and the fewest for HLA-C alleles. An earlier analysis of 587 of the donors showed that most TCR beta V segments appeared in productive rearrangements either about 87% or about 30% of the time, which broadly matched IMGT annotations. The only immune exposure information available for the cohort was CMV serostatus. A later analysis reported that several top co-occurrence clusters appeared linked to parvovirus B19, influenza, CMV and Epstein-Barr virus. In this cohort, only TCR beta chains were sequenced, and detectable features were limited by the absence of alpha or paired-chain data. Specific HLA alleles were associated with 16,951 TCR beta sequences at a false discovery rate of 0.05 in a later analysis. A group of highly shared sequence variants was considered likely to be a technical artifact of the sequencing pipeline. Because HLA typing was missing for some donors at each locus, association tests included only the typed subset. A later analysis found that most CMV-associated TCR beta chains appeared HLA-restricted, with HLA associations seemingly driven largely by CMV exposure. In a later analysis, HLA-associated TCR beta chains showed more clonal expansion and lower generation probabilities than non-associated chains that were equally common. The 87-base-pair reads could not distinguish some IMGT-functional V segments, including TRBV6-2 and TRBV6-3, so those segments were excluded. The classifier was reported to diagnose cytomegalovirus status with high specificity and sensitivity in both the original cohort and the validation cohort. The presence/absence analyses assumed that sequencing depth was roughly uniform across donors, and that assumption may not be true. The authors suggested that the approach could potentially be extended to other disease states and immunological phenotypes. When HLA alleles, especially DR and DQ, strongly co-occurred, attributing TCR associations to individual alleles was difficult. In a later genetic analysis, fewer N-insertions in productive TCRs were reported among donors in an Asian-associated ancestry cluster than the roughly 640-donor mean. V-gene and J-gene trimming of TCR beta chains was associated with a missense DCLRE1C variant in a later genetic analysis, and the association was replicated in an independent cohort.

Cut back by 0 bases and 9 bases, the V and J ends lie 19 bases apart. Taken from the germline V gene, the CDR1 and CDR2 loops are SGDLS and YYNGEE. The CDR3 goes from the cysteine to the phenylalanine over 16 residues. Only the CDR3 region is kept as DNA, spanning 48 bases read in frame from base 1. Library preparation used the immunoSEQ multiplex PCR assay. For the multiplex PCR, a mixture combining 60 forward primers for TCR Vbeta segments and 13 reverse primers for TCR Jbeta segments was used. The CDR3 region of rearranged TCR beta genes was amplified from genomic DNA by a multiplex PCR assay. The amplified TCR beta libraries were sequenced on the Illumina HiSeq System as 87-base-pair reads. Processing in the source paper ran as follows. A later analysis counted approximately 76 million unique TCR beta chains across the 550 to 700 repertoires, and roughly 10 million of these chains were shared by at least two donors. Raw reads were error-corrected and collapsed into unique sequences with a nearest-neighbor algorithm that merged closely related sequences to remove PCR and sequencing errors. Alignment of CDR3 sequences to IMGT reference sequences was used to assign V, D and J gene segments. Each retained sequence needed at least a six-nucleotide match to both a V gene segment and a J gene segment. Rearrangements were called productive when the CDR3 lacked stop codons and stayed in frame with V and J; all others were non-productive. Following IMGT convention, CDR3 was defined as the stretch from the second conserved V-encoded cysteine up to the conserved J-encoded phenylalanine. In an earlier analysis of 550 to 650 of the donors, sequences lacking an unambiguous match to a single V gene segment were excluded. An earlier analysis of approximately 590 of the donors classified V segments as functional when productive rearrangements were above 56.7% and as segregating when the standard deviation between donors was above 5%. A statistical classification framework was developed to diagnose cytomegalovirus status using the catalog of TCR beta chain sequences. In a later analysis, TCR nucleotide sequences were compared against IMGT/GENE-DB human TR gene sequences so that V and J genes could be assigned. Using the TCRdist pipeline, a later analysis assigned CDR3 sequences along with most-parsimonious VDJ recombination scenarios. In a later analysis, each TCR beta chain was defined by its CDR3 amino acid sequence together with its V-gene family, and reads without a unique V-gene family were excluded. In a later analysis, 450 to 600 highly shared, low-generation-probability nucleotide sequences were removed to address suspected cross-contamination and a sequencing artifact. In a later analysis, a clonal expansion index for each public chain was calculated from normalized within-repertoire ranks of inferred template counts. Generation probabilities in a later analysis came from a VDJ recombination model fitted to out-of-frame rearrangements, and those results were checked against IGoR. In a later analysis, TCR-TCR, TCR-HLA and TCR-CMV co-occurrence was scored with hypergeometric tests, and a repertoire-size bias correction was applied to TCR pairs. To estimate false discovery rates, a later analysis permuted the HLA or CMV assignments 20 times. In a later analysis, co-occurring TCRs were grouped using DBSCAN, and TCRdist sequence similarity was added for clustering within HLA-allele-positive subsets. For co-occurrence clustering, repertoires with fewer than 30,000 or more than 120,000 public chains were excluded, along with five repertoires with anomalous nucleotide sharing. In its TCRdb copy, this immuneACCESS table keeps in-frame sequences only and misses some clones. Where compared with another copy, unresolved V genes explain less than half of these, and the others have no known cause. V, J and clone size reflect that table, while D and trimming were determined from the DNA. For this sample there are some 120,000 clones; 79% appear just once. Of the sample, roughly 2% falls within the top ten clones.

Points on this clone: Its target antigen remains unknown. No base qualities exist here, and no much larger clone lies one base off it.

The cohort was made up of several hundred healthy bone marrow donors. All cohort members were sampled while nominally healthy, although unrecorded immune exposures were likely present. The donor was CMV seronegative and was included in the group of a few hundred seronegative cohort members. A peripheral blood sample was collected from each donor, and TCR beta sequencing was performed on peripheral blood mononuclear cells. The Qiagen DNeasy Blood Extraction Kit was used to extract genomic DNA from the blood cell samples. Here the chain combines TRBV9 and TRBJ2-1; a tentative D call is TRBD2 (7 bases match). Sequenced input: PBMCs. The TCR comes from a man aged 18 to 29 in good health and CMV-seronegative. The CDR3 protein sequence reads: CASSVEGGKWAGEQFF. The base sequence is TGTGCCAGCAGCGTAGAGGGGGGGAAATGGGCGGGTGAGCAGTTCTTC. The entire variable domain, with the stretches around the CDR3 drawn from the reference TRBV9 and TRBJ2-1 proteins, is DSGVTQTPKHLITATGQRVTLRCSPRSGDLSVYWYQQSLDQGLQFLIQYYNGEERAKGNILERFSAQQFPDLHSELNLSSLELGDSALYFCASSVEGGKWAGEQFFGPGTRLTVL.